What follows describes a single T cell receptor beta chain. The sample comes from a study of shared clonotypes between healthy human individuals. Healthy HIV-negative adults with no recent acute infections or vaccinations were recruited as donors. What was sequenced on ten immunoSEQ deep assay plates was unsorted PBMC DNA. TCRdb keeps only in-frame clones here, not all; method: immunoSEQ multiplex PCR. The table has about 480,000 clones, 79% seen once. Trimming cost V 4 bases and J 2 bases, with 14 bases left between them. Germline V gene lookup returns CDR1 MNHEY and CDR2 SMNVEV (reference sequence). There are 15 residues in the CDR3.

This TCR came from a woman in her thirties or forties in good health. Some clones in this sample may be carry-over from other donors' samples. The chain joins TRBV27 to TRBJ2-5, with D possibly matching TRBD1 (6 bases). The sequenced sample was PBMCs. The CDR3 spells CASSSSRQAQETQYF. CDR3 bases: TGTGCCAGCAGTTCATCCCGACAGGCACAAGAGACCCAGTACTTC.